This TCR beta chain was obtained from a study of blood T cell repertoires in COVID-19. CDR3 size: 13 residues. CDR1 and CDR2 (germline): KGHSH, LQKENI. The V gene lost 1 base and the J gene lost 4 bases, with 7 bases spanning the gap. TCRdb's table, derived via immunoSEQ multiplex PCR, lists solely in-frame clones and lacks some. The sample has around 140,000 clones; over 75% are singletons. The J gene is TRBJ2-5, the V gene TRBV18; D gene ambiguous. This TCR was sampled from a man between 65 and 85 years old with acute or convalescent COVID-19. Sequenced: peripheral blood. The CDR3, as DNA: TGTGCCAGCTCACCACAGGAGAGAGAGACCCAGTACTTC. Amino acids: CASSPQERETQYF.